The clone carrying this TCR beta chain has a handful of counts. Its antigen is currently unknown. TCRdb used MiXCR to reprocess the RT-PCR reads, holding one entry per CDR3 protein. Of fewer than 750,000 distinct CDR3 sequences in the sample, 13% to 15% were seen once. This sample is drawn from a study of response to subunit inactivated influenza vaccine. Germline CDR1 and CDR2: SEHNR and FQNEAQ (reference sequence). This CDR3 region has 12 residues. The V end was cut by 8 bases, the J end by 0 bases, with 7 bases between. Overall study findings and caveats: Every seasonal influenza vaccination brings in few new T cells, the authors suggested.

The origin of this receptor is a man aged 50 to 60 who received an inactivated influenza vaccine. The material sequenced was PBMCs from blood, taken roughly 12 days after vaccination. V gene TRBV7-9 combines with J gene TRBJ1-1; D not certain. The CDR3 sequence: CASGSLNTEAFF. CDR3 nucleotides: TGTGCCAGCGGGTCGCTGAACACTGAAGCTTTCTTT.